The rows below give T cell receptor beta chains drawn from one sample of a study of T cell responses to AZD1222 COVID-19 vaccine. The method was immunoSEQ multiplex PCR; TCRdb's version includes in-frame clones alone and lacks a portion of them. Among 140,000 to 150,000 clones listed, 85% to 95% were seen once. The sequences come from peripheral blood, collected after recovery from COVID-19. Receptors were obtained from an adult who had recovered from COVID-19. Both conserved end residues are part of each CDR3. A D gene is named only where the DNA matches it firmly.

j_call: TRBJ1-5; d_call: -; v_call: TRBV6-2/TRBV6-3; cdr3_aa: CASSHLPFGGNSHQPQHF; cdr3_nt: TGTGCCAGCAGTCACCTCCCCTTTGGGGGAAACTCGCATCAGCCCCAGCATTTT
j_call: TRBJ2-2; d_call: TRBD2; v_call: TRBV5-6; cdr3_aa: CASSLYLPTSGRWTGELFF; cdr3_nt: TGTGCCAGCAGCTTGTACCTCCCGACTAGCGGGAGGTGGACCGGGGAGCTGTTTTTT
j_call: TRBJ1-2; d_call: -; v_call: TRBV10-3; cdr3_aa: CAISESGADYGYTF; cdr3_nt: TGTGCCATCAGTGAGTCAGGGGCAGACTATGGCTACACCTTC
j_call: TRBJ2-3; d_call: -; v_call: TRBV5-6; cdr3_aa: CASSSAGTPTDTQYF; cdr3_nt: TGTGCCAGCAGCTCCGCGGGGACCCCGACAGATACGCAGTATTTT
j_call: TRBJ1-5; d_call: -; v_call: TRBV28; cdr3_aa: CASSSTTTGWGQPQHF; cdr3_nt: TGTGCCAGCAGTTCGACGACCACAGGGTGGGGACAGCCCCAGCATTTT
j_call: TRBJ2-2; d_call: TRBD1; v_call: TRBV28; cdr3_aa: CASTYETGPGELFF; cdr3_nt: TGTGCCAGCACCTACGAGACAGGGCCCGGGGAGCTGTTTTTT
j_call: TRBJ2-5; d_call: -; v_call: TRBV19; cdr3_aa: CASSQTSQETQYF; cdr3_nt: TGTGCCAGTAGTCAGACTAGTCAAGAGACCCAGTACTTC
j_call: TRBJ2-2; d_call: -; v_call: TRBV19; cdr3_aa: CASTTWVAIRTGELFF; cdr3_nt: TGTGCCAGTACCACTTGGGTAGCGATCCGCACCGGGGAGCTGTTTTTT
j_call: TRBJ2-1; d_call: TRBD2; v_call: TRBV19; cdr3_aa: CASSFEGLAGVGEQFF; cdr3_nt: TGTGCCAGTAGTTTCGAGGGGCTAGCGGGAGTCGGTGAGCAGTTCTTC
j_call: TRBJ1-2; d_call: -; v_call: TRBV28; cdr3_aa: CASSYASRQVRSGGYTF; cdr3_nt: TGTGCCAGCAGTTATGCCTCCCGACAGGTTCGGTCTGGAGGCTACACCTTC
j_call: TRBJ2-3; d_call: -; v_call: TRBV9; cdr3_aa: CASSVQPGIRSSTDTQYF; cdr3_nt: TGTGCCAGCAGCGTACAGCCGGGCATCCGTTCTAGCACAGATACGCAGTATTTT